The rows below give T cell receptor beta chains drawn from one sample of a study of identical twins. TCRdb re-called the 5' RACE reads through MiXCR, storing one row per CDR3 protein. Altogether about 920,000 distinct CDR3 sequences are present, 12% being singletons, with the ten largest covering about 1.5%. These same records also appear under a second study, on yellow fever vaccine responses in identical twins.

Sequencing was done on a sample of PBMCs. The receptors derive from a woman aged 18 to 35 in good health. Both conserved end residues are part of each CDR3. Each record gives: CDR3 protein, CDR3 DNA, CDR3 length, D gene, V gene, clone size, J gene. A D gene is named only where the DNA matches it firmly. The size of a clone is reported for some rows only, either as once, few or many, or as a class for expanded clones.

CATSRTGTGDLFF,TGTGCCACCAGCAGGACCGGGACAGGGGATCTGTTTTTT,13,TRBD1,TRBV15,-,TRBJ1-4
CASSLKFLGPSDTQYF,TGTGCCAGCAGCCTTAAATTTCTAGGACCGTCAGATACGCAGTATTTT,16,-,TRBV3-1,few,TRBJ2-3
CASSLSGTGEFEAFF,TGTGCCAGCAGTTTATCCGGGACAGGGGAGTTTGAAGCTTTCTTT,15,TRBD1,TRBV28,-,TRBJ1-1
CASSLQGLNTGELFF,TGTGCCAGCAGTTTACAGGGACTGAACACCGGGGAGCTGTTTTTT,15,-,TRBV12-3/TRBV12-4,many,TRBJ2-2
CASSAGVSFITEAFF,TGTGCCAGCAGTGCTGGGGTTTCATTTATCACTGAAGCTTTCTTT,15,-,TRBV25-1,-,TRBJ1-1
CASSAASGRGLNEQFF,TGTGCCAGCAGCGCCGCTAGCGGGAGAGGTCTGAATGAGCAGTTCTTC,16,TRBD2,TRBV7-6,few,TRBJ2-1
CAISELGTYNEQFF,TGTGCCATCAGTGAGTTAGGAACCTACAATGAGCAGTTCTTC,14,-,TRBV10-3,few,TRBJ2-1
CSVEGTERYGYTF,TGCAGCGTTGAGGGGACAGAACGTTATGGCTACACCTTC,13,TRBD1,TRBV29-1,many,TRBJ1-2
CASSLPQGGETQYF,TGTGCCAGCAGCTTACCTCAGGGAGGAGAGACCCAGTACTTC,14,-,TRBV11-2,few,TRBJ2-5
CASIRRTGSDTQYF,TGTGCCAGCATAAGGAGGACGGGCTCCGATACGCAGTATTTT,14,-,TRBV12-3/TRBV12-4,-,TRBJ2-3
CASSAASGRAYEQYF,TGTGCCAGCAGCGCAGCTAGCGGGAGGGCCTACGAGCAGTACTTC,15,TRBD2,TRBV3-1,-,TRBJ2-7
CSASPGPTYEQYF,TGCAGTGCTAGTCCGGGCCCAACCTACGAGCAGTACTTC,13,-,TRBV20-1,many,TRBJ2-7
CASSEGQISGTEAFF,TGTGCCAGCAGTGAAGGACAAATCAGTGGCACTGAAGCTTTCTTT,15,-,TRBV25-1,few,TRBJ1-1
CSARETGTYYEQFF,TGCAGTGCTAGGGAGACAGGTACCTACTATGAGCAGTTCTTC,14,-,TRBV20-1,few,TRBJ2-1
CASSFRDYNEQFF,TGTGCCAGCAGTTTCAGGGATTACAATGAGCAGTTCTTC,13,-,TRBV12-3/TRBV12-4,many,TRBJ2-1
CASSLTQGSEKLFF,TGTGCCAGCAGCTTAACACAGGGCAGTGAAAAACTGTTTTTT,14,-,TRBV7-9,many,TRBJ1-4
CASSQEDRGKTQYF,TGTGCCAGCAGCCAAGAGGACCGAGGCAAGACCCAGTACTTC,14,-,TRBV3-1,-,TRBJ2-5
CASSLLAEGLSYNEQFF,TGCGCCAGCAGCTTACTAGCGGAGGGCCTCTCCTACAATGAGCAGTTCTTC,17,TRBD2,TRBV5-1,-,TRBJ2-1
CASSLRTSGHNEQFF,TGTGCCAGCAGTTTGCGGACTAGCGGTCACAATGAGCAGTTCTTC,15,TRBD2,TRBV12-3/TRBV12-4,-,TRBJ2-1
CSVKGYYEQYF,TGCAGCGTTAAGGGGTATTACGAGCAGTACTTC,11,-,TRBV29-1,few,TRBJ2-7
CASSRNRGGNSPLHF,TGTGCCAGCAGCAGGAACAGGGGCGGTAATTCACCCCTCCACTTT,15,TRBD1,TRBV5-5,-,TRBJ1-6
CASRQGGGEQYF,TGTGCCAGCAGACAGGGAGGGGGAGAGCAGTATTTT,12,-,TRBV28,-,TRBJ2-3
CATRGGSEETQYF,TGTGCCACCAGGGGTGGGAGCGAAGAGACCCAGTACTTC,13,-,TRBV24-1,few,TRBJ2-5
CASSLMALGYNEQFF,TGTGCCAGCAGCTTAATGGCTCTGGGATACAATGAGCAGTTCTTC,15,-,TRBV7-3,-,TRBJ2-1
CSASGAFKDEQFF,TGCAGTGCTAGCGGGGCATTCAAGGATGAGCAGTTCTTC,13,-,TRBV20-1,-,TRBJ2-1
CASSQDLSWSSYNEQFF,TGTGCCAGCAGCCAGGACCTTAGTTGGAGCTCCTACAATGAGCAGTTCTTC,17,-,TRBV4-2,many,TRBJ2-1
CATSDPGRGATGELFF,TGTGCCACCAGTGATCCGGGACGTGGGGCCACCGGGGAGCTGTTTTTT,16,-,TRBV24-1,-,TRBJ2-2